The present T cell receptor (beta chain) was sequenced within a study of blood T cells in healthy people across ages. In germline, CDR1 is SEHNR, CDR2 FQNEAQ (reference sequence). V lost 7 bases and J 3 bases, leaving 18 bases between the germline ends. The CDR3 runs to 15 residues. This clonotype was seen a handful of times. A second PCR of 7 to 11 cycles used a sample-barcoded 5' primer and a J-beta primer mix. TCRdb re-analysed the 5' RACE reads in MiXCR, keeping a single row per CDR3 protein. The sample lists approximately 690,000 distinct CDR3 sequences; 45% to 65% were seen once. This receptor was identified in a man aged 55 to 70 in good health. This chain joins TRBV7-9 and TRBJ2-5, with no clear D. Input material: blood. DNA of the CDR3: TGTGCCAGCACCCCACCGGAGACTGCTAAAGAGACCCAGTACTTC. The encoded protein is CASTPPETAKETQYF. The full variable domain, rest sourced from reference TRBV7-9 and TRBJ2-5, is DTGVSQNPRHKITKRGQNVTFRCDPISEHNRLYWYRQTLGQGPEFLTYFQNEAQLEKSRLLSDRFSAERPKGSFSTLEIQRTEQGDSAMYLCASTPPETAKETQYFGPGTRLLVL.